The 21 T cell receptor beta chains listed next were all sequenced from one sample in a study of OX40 agonist ivuxolimab in advanced cancers. Sequencing was performed with immunoSEQ multiplex PCR; in TCRdb, only in-frame clones are kept and a portion is missing. The data show under 90,000 clones, roughly 88% seen once. The specimen comprised CD4+ or CD8+ T cells sorted from blood, sampled in a trial of the OX40 agonist ivuxolimab. These receptors originate from an adult with an advanced solid tumor such as melanoma, head and neck, liver or kidney cancer.

The chain carries TRBV5-1 and TRBJ1-1; D is ambiguous. V was pared by 7 bases and J by 2 bases, with 6 bases between. CDR3 length: 11 residues. Germline assignment: CDR1 SGHRS and CDR2 YFSETQ. CDR3 bases: TGCGCCAGCCGGCAAAACACTGAAGCTTTCTTT. Encoded protein: CASRQNTEAFF.

V gene TRBV18 combines with J gene TRBJ2-5, with a weak D call TRBD1 (6 bases). The germline V gene encodes CDR1 KGHSH and CDR2 LQKENI. The CDR3 is 13 residues long. With 3 bases removed from V and 5 bases from J, the gap between germline ends came to 10 bases. CDR3 residues: CASSPLRGETQYF. The CDR3 DNA reads as TGTGCCAGCTCACCGCTCAGGGGTGAGACCCAGTACTTC.

The chain employs TRBV5-1 and TRBJ2-2, with D tentatively TRBD1 (6 bases). V was trimmed by 1 base and J by 5 bases, leaving 12 bases between them. Germline lookup yields CDR1 SGHRS and CDR2 YFSETQ. The CDR3 runs to 15 residues. CDR3 in amino acids: CASSLTGWGTGELFF. The DNA of the CDR3 is TGCGCCAGCAGCTTGACAGGGTGGGGGACCGGGGAGCTGTTTTTT. The complete variable domain, with remaining parts taken from reference TRBV5-1 and TRBJ2-2, reads KAGVTQTPRYLIKTRGQQVTLSCSPISGHRSVSWYQQTPGQGLQFLFEYFSETQRNKGNFPGRFSGRQFSNSRSEMNVSTLELGDSALYLCASSLTGWGTGELFFGEGSRLTVL.

A few counts support this clone. The chain recombines TRBV2 with TRBJ1-1, with D maybe TRBD1 (6 bases). Germline V gene sequence: CDR1 SNHLY, CDR2 FYNNEI. The V and J ends lost 11 bases and 7 bases respectively, with 17 bases between them. The CDR3 extends over 12 amino acids. CDR3 sequence (DNA): TGTGCCGGAGCATTAGGGGGAATTGAAGCTTTCTTT. The encoded protein is CAGALGGIEAFF.

The gene calls are TRBV6-1 and TRBJ2-5; 8 nucleotides agree with TRBD1. V shed 6 bases and J 5 bases; nucleotides not matched to a gene: 8. Germline CDR1 reads MNHNS; CDR2 reads SASEGT. This CDR3 spans 14 amino acids. CDR3 residues: CASRQGVARETQYF. In DNA form, the CDR3 reads TGTGCCAGCAGACAGGGGGTAGCCAGGGAGACCCAGTACTTC.

This chain links TRBV19 with TRBJ2-1; D unresolved. CDR1 LNHDA and CDR2 SQIVND come from the germline V gene (reference sequence). V was trimmed by 11 bases and J by 0 bases, leaving 14 bases between them. The CDR3 totals 14 residues. The CDR3 DNA follows: TGTGCCGCATCCCGGTCCTACTCCTACAATGAGCAGTTCTTC. It specifies CAASRSYSYNEQFF.

The chain combines TRBV18 with TRBJ1-2; D not resolved. Germline CDR1 is KGHSH and CDR2 is LQKENI. The V gene lost 2 bases and the J gene lost 1 base, with 14 bases spanning the gap. This CDR3 spans 16 amino acids. The CDR3 DNA reads as TGTGCCAGCTCACCAGAGATGACTGAGCTTAACTATGGCTACACCTTC. This gives the protein CASSPEMTELNYGYTF.

The V gene is TRBV28, the J gene TRBJ2-7, with 7 bases fitting TRBD2. The germline V gene encodes CDR1 MDHEN and CDR2 SYDVKM. V was clipped by 7 bases and J by 5 bases; unmatched bases: 11. The CDR3 contains 14 residues. The CDR3 region has the DNA TGTGCCAGCACGTCGGCAGGGAGGGCCCACGAGCAGTACTTC. It encodes CASTSAGRAHEQYF.

This clone has a single count. The rearrangement uses TRBV6-1 and TRBJ2-3; TRBD2 matches 7 bases. V shed 11 bases, J shed 2 bases, and the junction held 13 bases outside the gene matches. This CDR3 spans 15 amino acids. Germline V CDR1 and CDR2: MNHNS, SASEGT. The CDR3 loop reads CAVGRTYIYTDTQYF. The DNA for the CDR3 is TGTGCCGTCGGGAGGACTTATATTTACACAGATACGCAGTATTTT.

The chain couples TRBV30 to TRBJ2-2; TRBD1 agrees at 8 bases. CDR1 is GTSNPN and CDR2 is SVGIG in the germline V gene (reference sequence). Trimming took 3 bases from V and 5 from J; bases not matched to a gene: 5. This CDR3 spans 14 amino acids. This CDR3 reads CAWRSTGATGELFF. The CDR3 coding sequence is TGTGCCTGGAGGTCGACAGGGGCGACCGGGGAGCTGTTTTTT.

V gene TRBV5-8 combines with J gene TRBJ2-2; maybe TRBD2 (5 bases). V was pared by 4 bases and J by 3 bases, with 19 bases between. The CDR3 contains 17 residues. Germline assignment: CDR1 SGHTS and CDR2 YDEGEE. CDR3 DNA: TGTGCCAGCAGCATAGGATATGGTGGGCGGGACACCGGGGAGCTGTTTTTT. Encoded protein: CASSIGYGGRDTGELFF.

This chain uses TRBV4-3 with TRBJ1-1, with D perhaps matching TRBD1 (6 bases). Germline CDR1 is LGHNA and CDR2 is YSLEER. CDR3 size: 15 residues. The V and J ends lost 3 bases and 1 base respectively, with 12 bases between them. The CDR3 DNA reads TGCGCCAGCAGCCAGGCGGGACAAACGAACACTGAAGCTTTCTTT. This encodes CASSQAGQTNTEAFF.

V and J are TRBV23-1 and TRBJ2-5, with 8 bases aligning to TRBD2. TRBV23-1 is an open reading frame whose function is uncertain. J lost 0 bases, V lost 6 bases, and 9 bases had no gene match. This CDR3 spans 16 amino acids. Here the CDR3 reads CASSHGRAGHQETQYF. The CDR3 nucleotides are TGCGCCAGCAGCCACGGGAGGGCCGGGCACCAAGAGACCCAGTACTTC.

The V gene is TRBV29-1, the J gene TRBJ1-1, with D tentatively TRBD1 (5 bases). Trimming took 4 bases from V and 7 from J, leaving 10 bases between them. The CDR3 contains 11 residues. Looked up from germline, CDR1 is SQVTM and CDR2 is ANQGSEA. The CDR3 loop is CSVGQKNEAFF. Written as DNA, the CDR3 is TGCAGCGTTGGACAGAAGAATGAAGCTTTCTTT.

The rearrangement joins TRBV7-3 to TRBJ2-2; D ambiguous. Trimming stripped 1 base from V and 4 bases from J, with 13 bases between. The CDR3 has 16 amino acids. CDR1 SGHTA and CDR2 FQGTGA come from the germline V gene. The CDR3: CASSLKGPSSTGELFF. DNA of the CDR3: TGTGCCAGCAGCTTAAAGGGTCCCTCTAGCACCGGGGAGCTGTTTTTT.

The chain has TRBV7-8 and TRBJ2-7; weak D call: TRBD2 (5 bases). CDR3 length: 14 amino acids. Between the trimmed V and J ends, which lost 3 bases and 2 bases, there was a span of 11 bases. CDR1 SGHVS and CDR2 FQNEAQ come from the germline V gene. DNA of the CDR3: TGTGCCAGCAGCTTCCCGGGAACAGCCTACGAGCAGTACTTC. It encodes CASSFPGTAYEQYF.

This chain joins TRBV5-1 and TRBJ2-5, with 9 bases matching TRBD2. Germline V gives CDR1 SGHRS, CDR2 YFSETQ. V trimming: 5 bases; J trimming: 1 base; junction bases outside the gene matches: 3. CDR3 length: 14 amino acids. CDR3 bases: TGCGCCAGCAGTGAGCGGGAGGCCCAAGAGACCCAGTACTTC. Protein: CASSEREAQETQYF.

The rearrangement joins TRBV30 to TRBJ1-5; D not resolved. The CDR3 is 14 amino acids. From germline, CDR1 is GTSNPN and CDR2 SVGIG (reference sequence). V was trimmed by 0 bases and J by 2 bases, leaving 8 bases between them. CDR3 coding DNA: TGTGCCTGGAGTGTTGACGGGGGCAATCAGCCCCAGCATTTT. Translated: CAWSVDGGNQPQHF.

The chain carries TRBV27 and TRBJ2-5, with TRBD1 identical over 12 bases. The J call could be wrong; TRBJ2-7 is a better fit for the DNA end. There are 16 residues in the CDR3. Per germline, CDR1 MNHEY and CDR2 SMNVEV (reference sequence). In DNA form, the CDR3 reads TGTGCCAGCAGTTTAATCGCGGGACAGGGGGCAGGCGAGCAGTACTTC. This translates into CASSLIAGQGAGEQYF.

This clone came up a few times. The chain joins TRBV29-1 to TRBJ1-1; D ambiguous. The CDR3 is 12 residues long. Trimming removed 4 bases at V and 4 bases at J, with 10 bases between. The germline V gene encodes CDR1 SQVTM and CDR2 ANQGSEA. CDR3 protein: CSVVVSITEAFF. CDR3 nucleotide sequence: TGCAGCGTTGTAGTGAGTATCACTGAAGCTTTCTTT. The entire variable domain, with the rest obtained from reference TRBV29-1 and TRBJ1-1, is as follows: SAVISQKPSRDICQRGTSLTIQCQVDSQVTMMFWYRQQPGQSLTLIATANQGSEATYESGFVIDKFPISRPNLTFSTLTVSNMSPEDSSIYLCSVVVSITEAFFGQGTRLTVV.

This clone was observed a single time. This chain links TRBV27 with TRBJ1-1; D is ambiguous. Germline values: CDR1 MNHEY, CDR2 SMNVEV (reference sequence). The CDR3 is 15 residues long. Trimming left V 0 bases short and J 1 base short, with 9 bases between. The chain's CDR3 is CASSLSWQPNTEAFF. In DNA form, the CDR3 reads TGTGCCAGCAGTTTATCGTGGCAGCCGAACACTGAAGCTTTCTTT.